These T cell receptor beta chains were read from a single sample in a study of T-cell reconstitution after alpha-beta-depleted transplantation in children. TCRdb itself ran the PCR reads through MiXCR, one entry per CDR3 protein. The sample records roughly 500,000 distinct CDR3 sequences, approximately 30% being singletons. The material was PBMCs from the stem cell graft donor, obtained from the stem cell graft. The receptor source for this set is a human donor who donated a stem cell graft to a child with aplastic anemia. CDR3s include the opening cysteine and the closing phenylalanine or tryptophan. The D gene is left open where the match is weak. Expanded clones are given a class, and other clones once, few, many or no size at all.

J gene | D gene | V gene | clone size | CDR3 DNA | CDR3 protein
TRBJ2-7 | . | TRBV9 | . | TGTGCCAGCAGCGGACAATGGGGGTCCGAGCAGTACTTC | CASSGQWGSEQYF
TRBJ2-6 | . | TRBV18 | . | TGTGCCAGCTCGCCACGGGTCTCGACTGACTCTGGGGCCAACGTCCTGACTTTC | CASSPRVSTDSGANVLTF
TRBJ2-1 | TRBD2 | TRBV20-1 | . | TGCAGTGGCGGGAGGGCCGTCAATGAGCAGTTCTTC | CSGGRAVNEQFF
TRBJ2-7 | TRBD1 | TRBV29-1 | . | TGCAGCGTCACTGGGACAGGGAACGAGCAGTACTTC | CSVTGTGNEQYF
TRBJ1-3 | TRBD1 | TRBV15 | few | TGTGCCACCAGCAGAAATACAGGGGCTGGAAACACCATATATTTT | CATSRNTGAGNTIYF
TRBJ2-5 | . | TRBV20-1 | few | TGCAGCACACAGGAGGAGACCCAGTACTTC | CSTQEETQYF
TRBJ2-3 | . | TRBV10-3 | once | TGTGCCATCAGTGCCCCGCCGAGGACAGATACGCAGTATTTT | CAISAPPRTDTQYF
TRBJ1-1 | . | TRBV25-1 | many | TGTGCCAGCAGTGACCCCGGTCGCCTGAACACTGAAGCTTTCTTT | CASSDPGRLNTEAFF
TRBJ2-3 | . | TRBV5-1 | . | TGCGCCAGCAGCTTTTTCGCAGCGCGATCCGATGATACGCAGTATTTT | CASSFFAARSDDTQYF
TRBJ1-5 | . | TRBV19 | . | TGTGCCAGTAGACGTCTAGAGCCCCAGCATTTT | CASRRLEPQHF
TRBJ1-2 | TRBD1 | TRBV12-3/TRBV12-4 | . | TGTGCCAGCAGTTTAAGACAGGGACTCGGTGGCTATACCTTC | CASSLRQGLGGYTF
TRBJ2-6 | . | TRBV6-1 | . | TGTGCCAGCAGTGAGTATCACTCTGGGGCCAACGTCCTGACTTTC | CASSEYHSGANVLTF
TRBJ2-3 | TRBD2 | TRBV14 | few | TGTGCCAGCAGTTCTCCTGCTAGCGGGAGAAGGAAAGATACGCAGTATTTT | CASSSPASGRRKDTQYF
TRBJ1-2 | . | TRBV20-1 | few | TGCAGTGCTAGAGACGGGGGCGGTTATGGCTACACCTTC | CSARDGGGYGYTF
TRBJ2-3 | TRBD2 | TRBV20-1 | . | TGCAGTGCTCCACTAGCGGCCCTAGGGGCAGATACGCAGTATTTT | CSAPLAALGADTQYF
TRBJ1-2 | TRBD1 | TRBV15 | . | TGTGCCACCAGCAGAGTACAGGGGAGTCCTGGCTACACCTTC | CATSRVQGSPGYTF
TRBJ2-1 | . | TRBV5-4 | . | TGTGCCAGCAGCTTTTCCGGGACTGTCCGAAATGAGCAGTTCTTC | CASSFSGTVRNEQFF
TRBJ1-4 | . | TRBV7-9 | . | TGTGCCAGCAGCTCCGCGGTGGGTTTGAGTAATGAAAAACTGTTTTTT | CASSSAVGLSNEKLFF
TRBJ2-1 | . | TRBV7-3 | few | TGTGCCAGCAGCTCCGGGTGGGGCTCCTACAATGAGCAGTTCTTC | CASSSGWGSYNEQFF
TRBJ2-1 | . | TRBV11-2 | . | TGTGCCAGCAGCTTAGATGTGCTATCCGAACAGTTCTTC | CASSLDVLSEQFF
TRBJ2-1 | . | TRBV19 | . | TGTGCCAGTAGCGAAGACTCAAGCTCCTACAATGAGCAGTTCTTC | CASSEDSSSYNEQFF
TRBJ1-1 | . | TRBV6-1 | . | TGTGCCAGCAGTGCGCGGGGGCCGATCTTGGCCACTGAAGCTTTCTTT | CASSARGPILATEAFF
TRBJ2-7 | . | TRBV5-1 | . | TGCGCCAGCAGCCCGGGAAACTACGAGCAGTACTTC | CASSPGNYEQYF
TRBJ2-1 | TRBD1 | TRBV6-2/TRBV6-3 | . | TGTGCCAGCAGTCCGACAGGGGTCTACAATGAGCAGTTCTTC | CASSPTGVYNEQFF
TRBJ2-6 | TRBD1 | TRBV19 | . | TGTGCCAGTAGTATCGGGGGGACAGGGGACTCTGGGGCCAACGTCCTGACTTTC | CASSIGGTGDSGANVLTF
TRBJ1-4 | . | TRBV12-3/TRBV12-4 | . | TGTGCCAGCAGCTCCGTCCACAGGCGAACTAATGAAAAACTGTTTTTT | CASSSVHRRTNEKLFF
TRBJ1-5 | . | TRBV7-2 | . | TGTGCCAGCAGCTTAGGGGGGGGATTCCGCCAGCCCCAGCATTTT | CASSLGGGFRQPQHF
TRBJ1-2 | . | TRBV20-1 | few | TGCAGTGCTAGGCCCCCGGGGGCCCATGGCTACACCTTC | CSARPPGAHGYTF
TRBJ2-7 | . | TRBV7-2 | few | TGTGCCAGCAGCTTACCCGGGGAGACTTACGAGCAGTACTTC | CASSLPGETYEQYF